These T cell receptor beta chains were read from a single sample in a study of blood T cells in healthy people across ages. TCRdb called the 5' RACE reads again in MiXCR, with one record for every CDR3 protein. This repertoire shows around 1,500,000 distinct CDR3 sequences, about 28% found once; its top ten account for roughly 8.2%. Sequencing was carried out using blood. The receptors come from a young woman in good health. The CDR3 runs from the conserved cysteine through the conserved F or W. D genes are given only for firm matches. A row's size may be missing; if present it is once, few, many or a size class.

TGTGCCAGCAGCTACAAGAAAAGGGTGGGTACGGACGAGCAGTACTTC	CASSYKKRVGTDEQYF	.	many	TRBV6-2/TRBV6-3	TRBJ2-7
TGCAGTGCTTCCGAGGGGGATCAGCCCCAGCATTTT	CSASEGDQPQHF	.	few	TRBV20-1	TRBJ1-5
TGTGCCAGCAAATCTCTTTTGTCGGGCTCCTACGATGAGCAGTTCTTC	CASKSLLSGSYDEQFF	.	.	TRBV27	TRBJ2-1
TGTGCCAGCAGCCCTTTCGGGACAGGGCGCTACGAGCAGTACTTC	CASSPFGTGRYEQYF	TRBD1	few	TRBV12-3/TRBV12-4	TRBJ2-7
TGTGCCAGCAGCCAAGACATTAAAATGAACACTGAAGCTTTCTTT	CASSQDIKMNTEAFF	.	.	TRBV3-1	TRBJ1-1
TGTGCCAGCAGCCGCGGGCTAGCTCCCGACGAGCAGTACTTC	CASSRGLAPDEQYF	.	.	TRBV7-2	TRBJ2-7
TGTGCCAGCGGCCCCAGCACAGATACGCAGTATTTT	CASGPSTDTQYF	.	many	TRBV7-3	TRBJ2-3
TGTGCTAGTGGTGGACGCCCCGAGAACACCGGGGAGCTGTTTTTT	CASGGRPENTGELFF	.	few	TRBV12-5	TRBJ2-2
TGTGCCAGCAGCTATCAAGCGGGAGGGGGCTACGAGCAGTACTTC	CASSYQAGGGYEQYF	TRBD2	many	TRBV3-1	TRBJ2-7
TGTGCCAGCAGCTTACTAGCGGGAGGGGACGTGGTTACGCAGTATTTT	CASSLLAGGDVVTQYF	TRBD2	once	TRBV7-2	TRBJ2-3
TGCGCCAGCAGCCATTTCGGTCAGGGGCTCTACGAGCAGTACTTC	CASSHFGQGLYEQYF	.	many	TRBV4-1	TRBJ2-7
TGTGCCGGCAATCTGGGCGGGCGACTAGCCAAAAACATTCAGTACTTC	CAGNLGGRLAKNIQYF	.	.	TRBV5-6	TRBJ2-4
TGTGCCAGCAGTGAAGTCGATAGCAATCAGCCCCAGCATTTT	CASSEVDSNQPQHF	.	.	TRBV2	TRBJ1-5
TGTGCCAGTAGTCCTCTCTCCGGGACTCGACGGGAGCAGTACTTC	CASSPLSGTRREQYF	.	.	TRBV19	TRBJ2-4
TGTGCCACCAGTGAACCGGGACAGGGGGCTAATGAGCAGTTCTTC	CATSEPGQGANEQFF	TRBD1	few	TRBV24-1	TRBJ2-1
TGTGCCAGCAGCCAAGATTGGACATCCCGCTGGGATGGCTACACCTTC	CASSQDWTSRWDGYTF	.	.	TRBV14	TRBJ1-2
TGTGCCATCAGTGGTAGGGGTAATAAGGAGACCCAGTACTTC	CAISGRGNKETQYF	.	few	TRBV10-3	TRBJ2-5
TGTGCCAGCAGCTTGGCCCCACGGGGGGGCCGCGTGTTGCAGTTCTTC	CASSLAPRGGRVLQFF	TRBD2	.	TRBV5-5	TRBJ2-1